Presented here are 25 T cell receptor beta chains from one specimen sequenced in a study of vaccination and CD4 T cells after COVID-19 (dated by TCRdb to the early 2020s). The treatment or condition label on this specimen signifies: approximately nine-day PBMC culture with coronavirus spike peptide pools or control peptides (ViraFEST assay). Libraries were built with PCR. Sequencing was carried out with an Illumina iSeq 100. DNA from cultured CD4+ T cells was subjected to TCR sequencing with the Oncomine TCR Beta short-read assay at the Johns Hopkins FTIC core. TCRdb reworked the public reads: Q25 trimming with fastp, MiXCR clone assembly, productive beta chains retained. Every CDR3 protein is listed once, alongside the most common genes and DNA of its rows. The sample has 20,000 to 25,000 distinct CDR3 sequences on record, 32% of them singletons. The ten largest clonotypes hold around 11% of the sample.

These receptors' targets are unknown. Sample: cultured CD4+ T cells from blood. These TCRs come from a human donor with COVID-19.

The chain recombines TRBV28 with TRBJ2-7, with no clear D. The germline V gene has CDR1 MDHEN and CDR2 SYDVKM. This CDR3 is built from 11 residues. The V gene lost 2 bases and the J gene lost 7 bases, with 6 bases spanning the gap. The CDR3 region is CASSLVGEQYF. The CDR3 coding sequence is TGTGCCAGCAGTTTAGTGGGAGAGCAGTACTTC.

In regard to this clonotype: One end of the junction fails to match germline, which may point to a read error. The rearrangement links TRBV2 to TRBJ1-5; D remains ambiguous. The CDR3 totals 15 residues. CDR1 is SNHLY and CDR2 is FYNNEI in the germline V gene. The CDR3: CASSDDRRSSQPQHF. The DNA for the CDR3 is TGTGCCAGCAGTGATGATAGGCGGAGCAGTCAGCCCCAGCATTTT.

The chain uses TRBV28 and TRBJ1-1; TRBD1 is a possible D gene (5 bases). Per the germline V gene, CDR1 is MDHEN and CDR2 is SYDVKM. The CDR3 is 10 amino acids. Deletions cut 10 bases from V and 11 bases from J, with 14 bases between. The CDR3 DNA follows: TGTGCCACCACCGGGGGGTATGCTTTCTTT. Amino acids: CATTGGYAFF.

The genes are TRBV4-2 and TRBJ2-5; 13 bases line up with TRBD2. This CDR3 region has 18 residues. CDR1 LGHNA and CDR2 YNFKEQ come from the germline V gene. V shed 0 bases and J 3 bases; nucleotides not matched to a gene: 7. CDR3 residues: CASSQELAGGLGKETQYF. The CDR3 DNA follows: TGTGCCAGCAGCCAAGAACTAGCGGGGGGGCTGGGTAAAGAGACCCAGTACTTC.

V gene TRBV7-2 combines with J gene TRBJ2-5, with D unclear. The CDR3 has 14 residues. CDR1 SGHTA and CDR2 FQGNSA come from the germline V gene. Trimming pared 5 bases from V and 4 bases from J, leaving 14 bases between. CDR3 nucleotides: TGTGCCAGCAGCCCCTCGGGTAGGCCAGAGACCCAGTACTTC. This encodes CASSPSGRPETQYF.

The rearrangement links TRBV7-8 to TRBJ2-2; a weak D match, TRBD2 (5 bases). Per germline, CDR1 SGHVS and CDR2 FQNEAQ. V was trimmed by 5 bases and J by 5 bases, leaving 18 bases between them. The length of the CDR3 is 16 residues. Here the CDR3 reads CASSPLSWSGTGELFF. The CDR3 DNA sequence: TGTGCCAGCAGCCCACTGAGTTGGAGCGGAACCGGGGAGCTGTTTTTT.

The gene calls are TRBV11-2 and TRBJ2-5, with TRBD2 matching over 10 bases. Germline V gene lookup returns CDR1 SGHAT and CDR2 FQNNGV. The CDR3 extends over 16 amino acids. With 0 bases clipped from V and 8 bases from J, the junction kept 9 bases outside the gene matches. The CDR3 region is CASSLEGSGGTRTQYF. The DNA of the CDR3 is TGTGCCAGCAGCTTAGAGGGTAGCGGGGGGACCCGAACCCAGTACTTC.

In this sample, this clonotype turned up a few times. This chain uses TRBV7-2 with TRBJ1-2, with 9 positions matching TRBD1. With V trimmed by 1 base and J by 5 bases, 5 bases remained unmatched. Germline assignment: CDR1 SGHTA and CDR2 FQGNSA. CDR3 size: 15 residues. The CDR3: CASSLEVQGAYGYTF. CDR3 bases: TGTGCCAGCAGCTTAGAGGTACAGGGGGCTTATGGCTACACCTTC.

This clonotype showed up just a few times. This sequence joins TRBV27 and TRBJ2-7; TRBD1 matches 11 bases. CDR1 and CDR2 (germline): MNHEY, SMNVEV (reference sequence). The CDR3 loop spans 16 amino acids. The ends lost 4 bases at V and 6 bases at J; junction bases unmatched: 11. CDR3 sequence: CASSSRTGQGVAEQYF. CDR3 DNA: TGTGCCAGCAGTTCCCGAACGGGACAGGGGGTAGCCGAGCAGTACTTC.

The rearrangement joins TRBV20-1 to TRBJ1-5; D not resolved. CDR3 length: 15 amino acids. V lost 6 bases to trimming and J lost 0 bases, with 15 bases between them. The germline V gene encodes CDR1 DFQATT and CDR2 SNEGSKA (reference sequence). The CDR3 loop is CSAPGREYSNQPQHF. In DNA form, the CDR3 reads TGCAGTGCCCCGGGTAGGGAGTATAGCAATCAGCCCCAGCATTTT.

The chain joins TRBV29-1 to TRBJ1-1; D may be TRBD1 (6 bases). The CDR3 consists of 13 residues. Trimming took off 4 bases at V and 1 base at J, with 10 bases between the two ends. CDR1 is SQVTM, CDR2 ANQGSEA, per germline. The CDR3 DNA sequence: TGCAGCGTTGGAGAGGGGGGGAACACTGAAGCTTTCTTT. Protein product: CSVGEGGNTEAFF.

The chain links TRBV23-1 to TRBJ1-5; 7 bases match TRBD1. TRBV23-1 is annotated as an ORF whose role is uncertain. With 4 bases clipped from V and 0 bases from J, the junction kept 12 bases outside the gene matches. The CDR3 has 18 residues. CDR3 protein: CASSPSLEGAYSNQPQHF. The CDR3 DNA follows: TGCGCCAGCAGTCCGTCTCTTGAGGGGGCTTATAGCAATCAGCCCCAGCATTTT.

This rearrangement joins TRBV6-2 or TRBV6-3 to TRBJ1-3; D is undetermined. The CDR3 has 15 residues. V lost 6 bases and J 0 bases, leaving 12 bases between the germline ends. Germline V gene data show CDR1 as MNHEY and CDR2 as SVGEGT. The CDR3 spells CASRSSRTSGNTIYF. The CDR3 nucleotides are TGTGCCAGCAGAAGTTCCCGGACCTCTGGAAACACCATATATTTT.

In this sample, this clonotype turned up a few times. The chain recombines TRBV4-1 with TRBJ2-2; 7 bases line up with TRBD1. This CDR3 is built from 14 residues. V dropped 6 bases and J dropped 4; count of bases not matched to a gene: 5. Germline V gene data show CDR1 as MGHRA and CDR2 as YSYEKL. CDR3 DNA: TGCGCCAGCAGAAGACAGGGATCCACCGGGGAGCTGTTTTTT. It translates to CASRRQGSTGELFF.

This clonotype is a singleton in its sample. The rearrangement uses TRBV28 and TRBJ1-2; TRBD1 matches 7 bases. V lost 6 bases and J lost 7; bases outside the gene matches: 8. CDR1 is MDHEN and CDR2 is SYDVKM in the germline V gene. The CDR3 is 13 residues long. The CDR3 region has the DNA TGTGCCAGCAGGTACACAGGGGTGGGTGGCTACACCTTC. Translated: CASRYTGVGGYTF.

This clonotype occurred a few times. The chain uses TRBV20-1 and TRBJ1-6, with TRBD1 matching over 8 bases. Germline V gene sequence: CDR1 DFQATT, CDR2 SNEGSKA (reference sequence). V trimming: 4 bases; J trimming: 10 bases; junction bases outside the gene matches: 6. This CDR3 comprises 13 residues. The CDR3 coding sequence is TGCAGTGCTAAGGACAGGGTTCGCTCACCCCTCCACTTT. The encoded protein is CSAKDRVRSPLHF.

By sample share, this clonotype is medium-sized (0.01 to 0.1%). The rearrangement joins TRBV6-1 to TRBJ2-5, with 8 bases that match TRBD1. There are 16 residues in the CDR3. The V gene end was trimmed by 5 bases and the J gene end by 2 bases; junction bases not matched to a gene: 10. The V gene's germline CDR1 is MNHNS and CDR2 SASEGT. The CDR3 DNA sequence: TGTGCCAGCAGTAGTGGACAGGGTAGAAAGCAAGAGACCCAGTACTTC. It is translated as CASSSGQGRKQETQYF.

This clonotype was recorded a few times. The chain couples TRBV24-1 to TRBJ2-5, with D uncertain. The V end lost 5 bases, the J end lost 0 bases, and 12 bases lay between the germline ends. This CDR3 is 15 amino acids long. The V gene's germline CDR1 is KGHDR and CDR2 SFDVKD. The CDR3 DNA follows: TGTGCCACCAGTGCGTCAGCTAAGTACCAAGAGACCCAGTACTTC. As protein: CATSASAKYQETQYF.

The chain links TRBV28 to TRBJ2-2, with 8 bases identical to TRBD1. J gave up 6 bases and V 7 bases, and 7 bases lay outside the gene matches. Looked up from germline, CDR1 is MDHEN and CDR2 is SYDVKM. CDR3 length: 14 residues. The CDR3 sequence is CASKGQGAAGELFF. In nucleotides, the CDR3 is TGTGCCAGCAAGGGGCAGGGGGCGGCCGGGGAGCTGTTTTTT.

The chain joins TRBV20-1 to TRBJ1-5; possibly TRBD1 for D (5 bases). The CDR3 spans 16 residues. V was clipped by 6 bases and J by 2 bases, with 20 bases between them. Germline assignment: CDR1 DFQATT and CDR2 SNEGSKA (reference sequence). CDR3 in DNA: TGCAGTGCATCTACCCCAGGGAGGGCGGGCAATCAGCCCCAGCATTTT. This gives the protein CSASTPGRAGNQPQHF.

In its sample, this clonotype is medium-sized. The J gene is TRBJ1-2, the V gene TRBV6-5; a possible D gene is TRBD1 (5 bases). This CDR3 is built from 14 residues. Trimming stripped 4 bases from V and 8 bases from J, with 17 bases between. CDR1 is MNHEY and CDR2 is SVGAGI in the germline V gene. This chain's CDR3 is CASSSLRATAGYTF. CDR3 sequence (DNA): TGTGCCAGCAGTTCCCTCAGGGCGACTGCCGGCTACACCTTC.

The genes are TRBV28 and TRBJ1-6; 9 nucleotides agree with TRBD1. The CDR3 consists of 16 residues. Trimming cost V 6 bases and J 5 bases; bases outside gene matches: 8. Germline V gene lookup returns CDR1 MDHEN and CDR2 SYDVKM. CDR3 protein: CASSTPGQGNNSPLHF. CDR3 nucleotide sequence: TGTGCCAGCAGCACTCCGGGACAGGGAAATAATTCACCCCTCCACTTT.

This chain uses TRBV27 with TRBJ2-7; tentative D call: TRBD2 (6 bases). Trimming took 5 bases from V and 4 from J, leaving 15 bases between them. Germline V gene data show CDR1 as MNHEY and CDR2 as SMNVEV (reference sequence). The CDR3 contains 14 residues. The CDR3 region has the DNA TGTGCCAGCAGTCGACCGGGAGATCGATACGAGCAGTACTTC. This gives the protein CASSRPGDRYEQYF.

The table lists this clonotype with a few counts. The chain uses TRBV2 and TRBJ1-6, with unresolved D. The CDR3 is 15 amino acids. The V gene lost 8 bases and the J gene lost 0 bases, with 11 bases spanning the gap. The V gene's germline CDR1 is SNHLY and CDR2 FYNNEI. This CDR3 is CASGPPSSYNSPLHF. The CDR3 nucleotides are TGTGCCAGCGGGCCCCCGAGCTCCTATAATTCACCCCTCCACTTT.

V and J are TRBV12-3 or TRBV12-4 and TRBJ2-5, with D perhaps TRBD1 (7 bases). Between the trimmed V and J ends, which lost 2 bases and 4 bases, there was a span of 11 bases. The CDR3 sequence is 14 residues long. CDR3 in amino acids: CASSLSQGGETQYF. CDR3 DNA sequence: TGTGCCAGCAGTTTATCCCAGGGGGGAGAGACCCAGTACTTC.